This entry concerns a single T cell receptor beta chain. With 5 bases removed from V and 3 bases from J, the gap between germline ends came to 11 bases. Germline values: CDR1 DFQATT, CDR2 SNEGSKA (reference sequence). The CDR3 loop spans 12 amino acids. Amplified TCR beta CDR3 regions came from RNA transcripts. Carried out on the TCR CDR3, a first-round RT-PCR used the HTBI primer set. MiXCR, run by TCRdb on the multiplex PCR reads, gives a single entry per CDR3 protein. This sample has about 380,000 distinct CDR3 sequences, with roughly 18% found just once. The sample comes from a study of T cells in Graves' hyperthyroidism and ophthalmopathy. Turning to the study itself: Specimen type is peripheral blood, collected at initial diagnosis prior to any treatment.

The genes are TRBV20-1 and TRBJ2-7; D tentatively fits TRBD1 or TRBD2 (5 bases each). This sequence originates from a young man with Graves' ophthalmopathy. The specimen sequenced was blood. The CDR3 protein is CSADRDGYEQYF. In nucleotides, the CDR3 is TGCAGTGCTGACCGGGACGGCTACGAGCAGTACTTC.